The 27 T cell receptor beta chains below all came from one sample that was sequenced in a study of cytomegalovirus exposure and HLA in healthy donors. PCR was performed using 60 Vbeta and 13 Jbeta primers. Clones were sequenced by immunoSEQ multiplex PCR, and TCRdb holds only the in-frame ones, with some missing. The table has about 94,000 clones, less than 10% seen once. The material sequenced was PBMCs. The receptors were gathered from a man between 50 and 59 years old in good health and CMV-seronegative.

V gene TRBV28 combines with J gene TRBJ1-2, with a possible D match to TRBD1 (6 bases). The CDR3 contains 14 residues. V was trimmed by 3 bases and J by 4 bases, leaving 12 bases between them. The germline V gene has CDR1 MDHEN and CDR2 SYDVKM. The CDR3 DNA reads TGTGCCAGCAGTTTTATGGACAGCATCTATGGCTACACCTTC. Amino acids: CASSFMDSIYGYTF.

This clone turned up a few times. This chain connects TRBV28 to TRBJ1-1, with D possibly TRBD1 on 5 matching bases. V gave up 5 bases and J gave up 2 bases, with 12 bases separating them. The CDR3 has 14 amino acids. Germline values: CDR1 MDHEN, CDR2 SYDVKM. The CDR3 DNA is TGTGCCAGCAGTCCAGCTAGGGGAAACACTGAAGCTTTCTTT. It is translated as CASSPARGNTEAFF.

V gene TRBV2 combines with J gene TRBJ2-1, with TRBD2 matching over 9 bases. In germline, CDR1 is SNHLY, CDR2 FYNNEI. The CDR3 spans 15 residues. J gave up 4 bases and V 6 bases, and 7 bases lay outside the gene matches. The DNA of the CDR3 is TGTGCCAGCAGCGTAAGACTAGCGGAGTACAATGAGCAGTTCTTC. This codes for CASSVRLAEYNEQFF.

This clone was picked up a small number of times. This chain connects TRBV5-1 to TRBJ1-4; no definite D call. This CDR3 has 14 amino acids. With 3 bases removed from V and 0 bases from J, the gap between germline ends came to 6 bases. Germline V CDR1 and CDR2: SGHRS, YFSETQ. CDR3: CASSSDSTNEKLFF. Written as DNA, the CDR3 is TGCGCCAGCAGCTCCGACTCAACTAATGAAAAACTGTTTTTT.

This CDR3 reads CATRPSGGRNTEAFF. CDR3 coding DNA: TGTGCCACTCGACCCTCGGGGGGCAGGAACACTGAAGCTTTCTTT. This chain uses TRBV19 with TRBJ1-1, with D tentatively TRBD1 (6 bases). Germline assignment: CDR1 LNHDA and CDR2 SQIVND (reference sequence). Between the trimmed V and J ends, which lost 10 bases and 1 base, there was a span of 19 bases. The CDR3 has 15 residues.

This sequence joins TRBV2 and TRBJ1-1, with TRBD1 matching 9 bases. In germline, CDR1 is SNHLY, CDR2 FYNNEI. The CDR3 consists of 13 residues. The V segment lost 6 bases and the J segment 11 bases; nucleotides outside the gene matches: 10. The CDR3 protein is CASSPGQGLWAFF. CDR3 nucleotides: TGTGCCAGCAGCCCAGGACAGGGGCTTTGGGCTTTCTTT.

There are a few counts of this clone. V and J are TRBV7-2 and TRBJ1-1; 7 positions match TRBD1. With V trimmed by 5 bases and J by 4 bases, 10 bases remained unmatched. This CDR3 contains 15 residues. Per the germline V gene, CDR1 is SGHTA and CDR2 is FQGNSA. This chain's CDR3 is CASSRQGFAGTEAFF. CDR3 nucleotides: TGTGCCAGCAGCCGACAGGGTTTTGCTGGCACTGAAGCTTTCTTT.

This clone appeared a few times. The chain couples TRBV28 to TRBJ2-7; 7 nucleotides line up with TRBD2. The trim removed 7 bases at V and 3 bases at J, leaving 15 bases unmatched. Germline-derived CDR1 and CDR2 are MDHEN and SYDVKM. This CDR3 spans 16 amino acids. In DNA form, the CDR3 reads TGTGCCAGCATATGGGGTGGCGGGGGAGCAGGCTACGAGCAGTACTTC. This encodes CASIWGGGGAGYEQYF.

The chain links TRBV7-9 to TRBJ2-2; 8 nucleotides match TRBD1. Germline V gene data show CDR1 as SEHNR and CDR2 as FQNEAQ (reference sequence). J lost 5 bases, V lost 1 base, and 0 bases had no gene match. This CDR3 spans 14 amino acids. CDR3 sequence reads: CASSLDRGTGELFF. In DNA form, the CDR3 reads TGTGCCAGCAGCTTAGACAGGGGGACCGGGGAGCTGTTTTTT. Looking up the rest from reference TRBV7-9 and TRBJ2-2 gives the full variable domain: DTGVSQNPRHKITKRGQNVTFRCDPISEHNRLYWYRQTLGQGPEFLTYFQNEAQLEKSRLLSDRFSAERPKGSFSTLEIQRTEQGDSAMYLCASSLDRGTGELFFGEGSRLTVL.

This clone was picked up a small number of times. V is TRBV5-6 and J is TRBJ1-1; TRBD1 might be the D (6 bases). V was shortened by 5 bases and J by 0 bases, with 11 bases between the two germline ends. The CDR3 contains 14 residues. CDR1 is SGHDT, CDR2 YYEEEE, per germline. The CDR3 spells CASRKQGMNTEAFF. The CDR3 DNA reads TGTGCCAGCAGGAAACAGGGCATGAACACTGAAGCTTTCTTT. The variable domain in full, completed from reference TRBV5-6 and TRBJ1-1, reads DAGVTQSPTHLIKTRGQQVTLRCSPKSGHDTVSWYQQALGQGPQFIFQYYEEEERQRGNFPDRFSGHQFPNYSSELNVNALLLGDSALYLCASRKQGMNTEAFFGQGTRLTVV.

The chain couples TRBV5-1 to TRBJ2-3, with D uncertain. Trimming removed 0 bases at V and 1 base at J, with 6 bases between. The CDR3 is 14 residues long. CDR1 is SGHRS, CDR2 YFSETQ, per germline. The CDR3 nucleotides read TGCGCCAGCAGCTTGGGATCAGGCACAGATACGCAGTATTTT. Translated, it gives CASSLGSGTDTQYF. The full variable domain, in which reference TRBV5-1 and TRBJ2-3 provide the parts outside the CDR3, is KAGVTQTPRYLIKTRGQQVTLSCSPISGHRSVSWYQQTPGQGLQFLFEYFSETQRNKGNFPGRFSGRQFSNSRSEMNVSTLELGDSALYLCASSLGSGTDTQYFGPGTRLTVL.

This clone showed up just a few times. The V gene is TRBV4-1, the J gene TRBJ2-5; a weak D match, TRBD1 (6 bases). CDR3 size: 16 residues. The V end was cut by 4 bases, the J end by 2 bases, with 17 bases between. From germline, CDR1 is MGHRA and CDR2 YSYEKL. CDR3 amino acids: CASSREQGTLQETQYF. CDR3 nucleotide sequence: TGCGCCAGCAGCCGTGAACAGGGCACCCTACAAGAGACCCAGTACTTC.

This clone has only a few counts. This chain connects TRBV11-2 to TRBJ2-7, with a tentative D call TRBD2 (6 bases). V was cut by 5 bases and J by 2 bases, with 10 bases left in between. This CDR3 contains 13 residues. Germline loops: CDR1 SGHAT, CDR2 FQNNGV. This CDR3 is CASSPSVTYEQYF. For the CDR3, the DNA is TGTGCCAGCAGCCCTAGCGTGACCTACGAGCAGTACTTC.

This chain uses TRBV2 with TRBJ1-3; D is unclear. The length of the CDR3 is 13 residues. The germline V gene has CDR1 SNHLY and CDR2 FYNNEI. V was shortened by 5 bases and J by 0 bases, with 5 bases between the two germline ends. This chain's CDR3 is CASSRDSGNTIYF. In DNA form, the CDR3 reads TGTGCCAGCAGTAGAGACTCTGGAAACACCATATATTTT.

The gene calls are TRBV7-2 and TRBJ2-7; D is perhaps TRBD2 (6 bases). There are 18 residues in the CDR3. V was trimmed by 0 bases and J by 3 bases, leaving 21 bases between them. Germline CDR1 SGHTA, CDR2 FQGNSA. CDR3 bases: TGTGCCAGCAGCTTAGCCTTGATCGGGGGAATCAGTCACTACGAGCAGTACTTC. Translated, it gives CASSLALIGGISHYEQYF.

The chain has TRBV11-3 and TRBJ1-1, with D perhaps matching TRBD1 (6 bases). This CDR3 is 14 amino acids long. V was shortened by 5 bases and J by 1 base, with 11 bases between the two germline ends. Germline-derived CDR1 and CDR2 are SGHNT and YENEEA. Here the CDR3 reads CASSPTGQNTEAFF. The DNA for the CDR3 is TGTGCCAGCAGCCCGACAGGCCAGAACACTGAAGCTTTCTTT.

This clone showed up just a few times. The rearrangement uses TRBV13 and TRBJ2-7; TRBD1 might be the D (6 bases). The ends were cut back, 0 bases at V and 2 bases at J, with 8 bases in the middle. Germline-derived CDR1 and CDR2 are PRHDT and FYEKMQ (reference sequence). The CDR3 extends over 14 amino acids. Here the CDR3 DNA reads TGTGCCAGCAGCTTAGGACAGGGAACCTACGAGCAGTACTTC. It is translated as CASSLGQGTYEQYF.

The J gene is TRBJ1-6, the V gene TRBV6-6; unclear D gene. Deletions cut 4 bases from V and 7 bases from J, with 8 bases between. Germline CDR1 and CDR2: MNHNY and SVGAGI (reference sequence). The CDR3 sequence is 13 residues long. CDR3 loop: CASSFNGNSPLHF. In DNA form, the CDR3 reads TGTGCCAGCAGTTTCAACGGGAATTCACCCCTCCACTTT.

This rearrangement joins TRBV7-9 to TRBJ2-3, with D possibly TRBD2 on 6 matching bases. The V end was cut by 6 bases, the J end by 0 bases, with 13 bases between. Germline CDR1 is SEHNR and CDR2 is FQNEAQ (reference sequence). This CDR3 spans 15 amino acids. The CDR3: CASRTGGISTDTQYF. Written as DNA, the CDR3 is TGTGCCAGCAGGACCGGCGGGATTAGCACAGATACGCAGTATTTT.

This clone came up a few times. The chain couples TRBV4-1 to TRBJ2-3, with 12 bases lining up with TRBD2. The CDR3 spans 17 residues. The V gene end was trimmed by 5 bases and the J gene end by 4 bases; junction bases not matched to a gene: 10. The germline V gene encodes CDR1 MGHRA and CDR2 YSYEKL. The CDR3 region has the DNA TGCGCCAGCAGCTCCCAACTAGCGGGGGGTTACGCAGATACGCAGTATTTT. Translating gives CASSSQLAGGYADTQYF.

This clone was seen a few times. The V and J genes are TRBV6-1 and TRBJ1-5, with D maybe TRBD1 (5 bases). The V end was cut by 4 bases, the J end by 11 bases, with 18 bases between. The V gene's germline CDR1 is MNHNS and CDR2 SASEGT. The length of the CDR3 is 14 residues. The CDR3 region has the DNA TGTGCCAGCAGTGCTCAGGGCCCCAAAAAGACCCAGCATTTT. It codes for CASSAQGPKKTQHF.

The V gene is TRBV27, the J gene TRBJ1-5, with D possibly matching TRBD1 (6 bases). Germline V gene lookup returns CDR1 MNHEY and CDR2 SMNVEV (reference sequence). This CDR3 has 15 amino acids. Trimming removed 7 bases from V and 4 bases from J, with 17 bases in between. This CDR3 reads CASTSAGAINQPQHF. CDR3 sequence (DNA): TGTGCCAGCACGTCGGCGGGGGCCATAAATCAGCCCCAGCATTTT.

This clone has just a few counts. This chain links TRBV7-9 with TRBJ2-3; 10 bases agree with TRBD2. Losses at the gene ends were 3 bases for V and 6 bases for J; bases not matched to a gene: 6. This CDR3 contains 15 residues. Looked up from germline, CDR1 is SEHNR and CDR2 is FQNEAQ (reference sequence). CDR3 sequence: CASSFDSGRFDTQYF. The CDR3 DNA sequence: TGTGCCAGCAGCTTCGATAGCGGGAGGTTCGATACGCAGTATTTT.

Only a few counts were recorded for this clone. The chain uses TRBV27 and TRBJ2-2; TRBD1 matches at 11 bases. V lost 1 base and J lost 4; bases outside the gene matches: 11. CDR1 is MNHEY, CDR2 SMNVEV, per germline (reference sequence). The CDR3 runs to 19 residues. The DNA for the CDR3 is TGTGCCAGCAGTTTATACCGGACAGGGGGCGCATCTTTCACCGGGGAGCTGTTTTTT. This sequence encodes CASSLYRTGGASFTGELFF.

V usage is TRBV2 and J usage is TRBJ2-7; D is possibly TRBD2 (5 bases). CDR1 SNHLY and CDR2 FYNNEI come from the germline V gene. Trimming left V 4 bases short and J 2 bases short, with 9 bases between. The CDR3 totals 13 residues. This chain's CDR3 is CASSGTETYEQYF. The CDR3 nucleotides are TGTGCCAGCAGTGGGACTGAGACCTACGAGCAGTACTTC.

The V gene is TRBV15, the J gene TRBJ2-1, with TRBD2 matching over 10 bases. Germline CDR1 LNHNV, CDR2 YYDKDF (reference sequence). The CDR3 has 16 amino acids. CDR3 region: CAHSSGASGSRNEQFF. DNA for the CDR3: TGTGCACATTCATCGGGGGCTAGCGGGAGTAGGAATGAGCAGTTCTTC. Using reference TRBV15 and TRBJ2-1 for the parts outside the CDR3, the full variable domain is DAMVIQNPRYQVTQFGKPVTLSCSQTLNHNVMYWYQQKSSQAPKLLFHYYDKDFNNEADTPDNFQSRRPNTSFCFLDIRSPGLGDTAMYLCAHSSGASGSRNEQFFGPGTRLTVL.

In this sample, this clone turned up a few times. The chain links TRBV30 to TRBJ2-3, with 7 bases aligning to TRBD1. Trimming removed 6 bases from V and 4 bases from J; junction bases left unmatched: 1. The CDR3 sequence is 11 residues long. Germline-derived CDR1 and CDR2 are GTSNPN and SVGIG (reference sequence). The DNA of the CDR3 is TGTGCCTGCACAGGGGCAGATACGCAGTATTTT. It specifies CACTGADTQYF.